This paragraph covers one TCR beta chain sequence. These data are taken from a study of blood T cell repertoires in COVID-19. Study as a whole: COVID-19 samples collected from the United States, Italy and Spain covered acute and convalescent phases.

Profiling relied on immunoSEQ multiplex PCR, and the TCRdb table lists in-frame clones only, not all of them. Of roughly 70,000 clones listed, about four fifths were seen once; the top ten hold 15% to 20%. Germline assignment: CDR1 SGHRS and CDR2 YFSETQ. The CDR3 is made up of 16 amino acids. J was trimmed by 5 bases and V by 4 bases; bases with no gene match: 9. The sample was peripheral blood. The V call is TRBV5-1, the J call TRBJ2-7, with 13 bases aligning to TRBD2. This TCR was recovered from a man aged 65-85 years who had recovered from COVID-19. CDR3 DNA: TGCGCCAGCAGCGGGAGGACTAGCGGGAGTCTGAACGAGCAGTACTTC. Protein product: CASSGRTSGSLNEQYF.